These 14 T cell receptor beta chains share one sample of origin, sequenced in a study of response to subunit inactivated influenza vaccine. TCRdb re-called the RT-PCR reads through MiXCR, storing one row per CDR3 protein. This repertoire shows about 780,000 distinct CDR3 sequences, approximately 17% found once; its top ten account for around 9.9%. The source was PBMCs from blood, collected roughly 5 days after vaccination. The receptors derive from a man in his fifties or sixties who received an inactivated influenza vaccine.

CDR3: CSVFFEAEQYF. Written as DNA, the CDR3 is TGCAGCGTTTTTTTTGAGGCCGAGCAGTACTTC. The chain links TRBV29-1 to TRBJ2-7; D gene uncertain. This CDR3 has 11 residues. V was shortened by 5 bases and J by 6 bases, with 11 bases between the two germline ends. Germline CDR1 and CDR2: SQVTM and ANQGSEA.

This clonotype has a handful of counts. This chain connects TRBV20-1 to TRBJ1-1; 8 bases align to TRBD1. Germline CDR1 is DFQATT and CDR2 is SNEGSKA (reference sequence). There are 12 residues in the CDR3. V was clipped by 3 bases and J by 4 bases; unmatched bases: 1. The chain's CDR3 is CSASTGGTEAFF. Here the CDR3 DNA reads TGCAGTGCTAGTACAGGGGGCACTGAAGCTTTCTTT.

This clonotype was seen a few times. J is TRBJ2-2 and V is TRBV28; D ambiguous. Germline CDR1 MDHEN, CDR2 SYDVKM. V gave up 8 bases and J gave up 6 bases, with 13 bases separating them. The CDR3 has 13 residues. CDR3 bases: TGTGCCAGCCGGGCAGAAGGCGCCGGGGAGCTGTTTTTT. Amino acids: CASRAEGAGELFF.

The CDR3 sequence is CASTPGTGLYEQYF. The CDR3 DNA reads TGTGCCAGCACCCCGGGGACAGGGCTATACGAGCAGTACTTC. This chain joins TRBV12-3 or TRBV12-4 and TRBJ2-7, with 9 bases identical to TRBD1. The J segment lost 4 bases and the V segment lost 7 bases, leaving 8 bases of the junction unmatched. The CDR3 loop spans 14 amino acids.

This clonotype was counted only a few times. The chain recombines TRBV5-1 with TRBJ1-2, with TRBD1 matching 9 bases. J gave up 4 bases and V 1 base, and 2 bases lay outside the gene matches. Per the germline V gene, CDR1 is SGHRS and CDR2 is YFSETQ. This CDR3 contains 14 residues. This chain's CDR3 is CASSLPDRGYGYTF. DNA of the CDR3: TGCGCCAGCAGCTTGCCGGACAGGGGCTATGGCTACACCTTC.

There are a few counts of this clonotype. V usage is TRBV20-1 and J usage is TRBJ1-1; possibly TRBD1 for D (5 bases). Germline V gives CDR1 DFQATT, CDR2 SNEGSKA (reference sequence). CDR3 length equals 14 residues. V was pared by 6 bases and J by 1 base, with 15 bases between. The CDR3 sequence: CSATRESGNTEAFF. CDR3 nucleotides: TGCAGTGCAACCAGGGAGTCTGGGAACACTGAAGCTTTCTTT.

The sample holds a few counts of this clonotype. V and J are TRBV29-1 and TRBJ2-7; D is perhaps TRBD1 or TRBD2 (5 bases each). The germline V gene has CDR1 SQVTM and CDR2 ANQGSEA. V lost 4 bases and J lost 2, with 6 bases in between. The CDR3 extends over 11 amino acids. CDR3 coding DNA: TGCAGCGTTGTGGGGGCCTACGAGCAGTACTTC. Translation gives CSVVGAYEQYF.

The chain employs TRBV12-3 or TRBV12-4 and TRBJ2-7; D gene uncertain. CDR3 length equals 13 residues. The V and J ends lost 3 bases and 3 bases respectively, with 9 bases between them. The CDR3 protein is CASSFEQFYEQYF. The CDR3 nucleotides are TGTGCCAGCAGTTTTGAACAGTTCTACGAGCAGTACTTC.

The chain combines TRBV10-3 with TRBJ1-1; D is unclear. Germline assignment: CDR1 ENHRY and CDR2 SYGVKD. Trimming removed 7 bases from V and 12 bases from J, with 12 bases in between. The CDR3 is 10 residues long. CDR3 in amino acids: CAITLPGTFF. CDR3 sequence (DNA): TGTGCCATCACCCTCCCCGGAACTTTCTTT.

This clonotype was detected once. The chain links TRBV5-1 to TRBJ2-5; no firm D call. Trimming removed 0 bases from V and 2 bases from J, with 11 bases in between. CDR1 and CDR2 (germline): SGHRS, YFSETQ. This CDR3 comprises 15 residues. The CDR3 DNA reads as TGCGCCAGCAGCTTGGTCCCAGAACAACAAGAGACCCAGTACTTC. This sequence encodes CASSLVPEQQETQYF. The whole variable domain, remainder taken from reference TRBV5-1 and TRBJ2-5, is KAGVTQTPRYLIKTRGQQVTLSCSPISGHRSVSWYQQTPGQGLQFLFEYFSETQRNKGNFPGRFSGRQFSNSRSEMNVSTLELGDSALYLCASSLVPEQQETQYFGPGTRLLVL.

The V and J genes are TRBV11-1 and TRBJ2-5; no clear D. CDR1 is SGHAT and CDR2 is FQDESV in the germline V gene (reference sequence). The CDR3 length is 18 residues. The V gene lost 2 bases and the J gene lost 5 bases, with 24 bases spanning the gap. CDR3 coding DNA: TGTGCCAGCAGCTTAAGTCTTTGGCCGAACACCGCGTGGGAGACCCAGTACTTC. It yields the protein CASSLSLWPNTAWETQYF.

This clonotype was detected ten times or more. V gene TRBV20-1 combines with J gene TRBJ2-1; 7 bases agree with TRBD2. Germline V gene lookup returns CDR1 DFQATT and CDR2 SNEGSKA (reference sequence). V was clipped by 2 bases and J by 6 bases; unmatched bases: 4. The CDR3 covers 13 residues. In nucleotides, the CDR3 is TGCAGTGCTAGATGGCGGGGGTCCAATGAGCAGTTCTTC. Translated, it gives CSARWRGSNEQFF.

This clonotype was observed at least ten times. The chain has TRBV10-3 and TRBJ1-1, with unresolved D. Trimming left V 6 bases short and J 1 base short, with 6 bases between. The germline CDR1 and CDR2 sequences are ENHRY and SYGVKD. This CDR3 is 12 amino acids long. CDR3 in amino acids: CAISISNTEAFF. CDR3 sequence (DNA): TGTGCCATCAGCATTTCGAACACTGAAGCTTTCTTT.

This sequence joins TRBV7-2 and TRBJ2-2; D gene uncertain. The V and J ends lost 5 bases and 5 bases respectively, with 15 bases between them. This CDR3 region has 15 residues. Per the germline V gene, CDR1 is SGHTA and CDR2 is FQGNSA. As DNA, the CDR3 is TGTGCCAGCAGCCGACCGCCTCGAAGAACCGGGGAGCTGTTTTTT. Translated, it gives CASSRPPRRTGELFF. Full variable domain (remainder filled in from reference TRBV7-2 and TRBJ2-2): GAGVSQSPSNKVTEKGKDVELRCDPISGHTALYWYRQSLGQGLEFLIYFQGNSAPDKSGLPSDRFSAERTGGSVSTLTIQRTQQEDSAVYLCASSRPPRRTGELFFGEGSRLTVL.